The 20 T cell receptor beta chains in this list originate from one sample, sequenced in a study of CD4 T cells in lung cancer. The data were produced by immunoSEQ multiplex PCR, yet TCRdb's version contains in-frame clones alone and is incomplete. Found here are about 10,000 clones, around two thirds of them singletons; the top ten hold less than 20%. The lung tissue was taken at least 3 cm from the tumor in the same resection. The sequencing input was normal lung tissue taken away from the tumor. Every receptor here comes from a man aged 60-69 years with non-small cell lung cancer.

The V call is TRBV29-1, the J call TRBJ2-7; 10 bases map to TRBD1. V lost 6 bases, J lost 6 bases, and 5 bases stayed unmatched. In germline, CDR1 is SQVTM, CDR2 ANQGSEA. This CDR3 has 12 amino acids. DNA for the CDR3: TGCAGCGTCCGACAGGGGGCGAGCGAGCAGTACTTC. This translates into CSVRQGASEQYF.

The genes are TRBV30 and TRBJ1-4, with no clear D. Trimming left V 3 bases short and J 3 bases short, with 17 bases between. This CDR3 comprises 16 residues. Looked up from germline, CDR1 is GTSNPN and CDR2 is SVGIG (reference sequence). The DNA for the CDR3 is TGTGCCTGGAGCCTCGGAAACCACGGGGCTAATGAAAAACTGTTTTTT. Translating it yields CAWSLGNHGANEKLFF.

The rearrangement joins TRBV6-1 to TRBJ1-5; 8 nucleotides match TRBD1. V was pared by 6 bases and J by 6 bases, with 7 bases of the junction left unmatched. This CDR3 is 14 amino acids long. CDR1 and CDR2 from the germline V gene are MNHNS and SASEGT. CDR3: CASRGRGRSQPQHF. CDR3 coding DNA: TGTGCCAGCAGGGGCAGGGGGCGAAGTCAGCCCCAGCATTTT.

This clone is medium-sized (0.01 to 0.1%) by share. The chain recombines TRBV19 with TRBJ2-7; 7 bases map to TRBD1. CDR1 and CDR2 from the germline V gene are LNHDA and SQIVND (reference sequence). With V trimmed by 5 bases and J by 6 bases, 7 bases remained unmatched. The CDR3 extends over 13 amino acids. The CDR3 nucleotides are TGTGCCAGTAGTCCTCGACAGGGAACCGAGCAGTACGTC. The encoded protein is CASSPRQGTEQYV.

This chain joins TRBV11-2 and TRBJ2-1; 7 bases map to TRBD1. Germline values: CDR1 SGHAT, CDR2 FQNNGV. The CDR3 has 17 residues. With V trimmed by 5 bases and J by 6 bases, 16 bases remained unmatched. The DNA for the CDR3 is TGTGCCAGCAGCATGAAACACAGACAGGGAGTGATCAATGAGCAGTTCTTC. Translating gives CASSMKHRQGVINEQFF.

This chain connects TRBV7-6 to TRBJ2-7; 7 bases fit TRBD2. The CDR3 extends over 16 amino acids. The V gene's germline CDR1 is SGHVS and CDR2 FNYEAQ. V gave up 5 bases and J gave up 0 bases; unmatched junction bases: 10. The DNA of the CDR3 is TGTGCCAGCAGCCCGAGAAGCGGGGCAAGCTCCTACGAGCAGTACTTC. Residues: CASSPRSGASSYEQYF. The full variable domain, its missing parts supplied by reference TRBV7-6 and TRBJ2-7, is GAGVSQSPRYKVTKRGQDVALRCDPISGHVSLYWYRQALGQGPEFLTYFNYEAQQDKSGLPNDRFSAERPEGSISTLTIQRTEQRDSAMYRCASSPRSGASSYEQYFGPGTRLTVT.

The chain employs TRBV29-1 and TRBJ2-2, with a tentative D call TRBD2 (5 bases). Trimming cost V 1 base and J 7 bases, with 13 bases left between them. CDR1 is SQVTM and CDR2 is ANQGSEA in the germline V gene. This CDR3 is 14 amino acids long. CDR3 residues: CSVEVGVRGGELFF. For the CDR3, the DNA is TGCAGCGTTGAAGTAGGCGTTCGGGGCGGGGAGCTGTTTTTT.

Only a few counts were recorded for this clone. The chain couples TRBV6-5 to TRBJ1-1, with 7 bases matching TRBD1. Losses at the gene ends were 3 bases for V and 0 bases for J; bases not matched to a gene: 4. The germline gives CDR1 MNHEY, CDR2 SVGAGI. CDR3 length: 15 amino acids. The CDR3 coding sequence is TGTGCCAGCAGTTATGCAGGGGGAATGAACACTGAAGCTTTCTTT. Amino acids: CASSYAGGMNTEAFF.

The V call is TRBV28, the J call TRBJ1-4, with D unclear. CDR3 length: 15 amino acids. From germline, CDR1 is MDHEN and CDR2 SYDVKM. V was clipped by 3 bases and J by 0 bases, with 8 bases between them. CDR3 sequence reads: CASSLWSATNEKLFF. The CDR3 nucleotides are TGTGCCAGCAGTTTGTGGAGTGCAACTAATGAAAAACTGTTTTTT.

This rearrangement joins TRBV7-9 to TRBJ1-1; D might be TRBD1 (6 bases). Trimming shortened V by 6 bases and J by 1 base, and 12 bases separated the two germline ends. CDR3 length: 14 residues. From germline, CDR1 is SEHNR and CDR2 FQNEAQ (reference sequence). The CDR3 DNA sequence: TGTGCCAGCAGGCCAACAGGGACGAACACTGAAGCTTTCTTT. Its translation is CASRPTGTNTEAFF.

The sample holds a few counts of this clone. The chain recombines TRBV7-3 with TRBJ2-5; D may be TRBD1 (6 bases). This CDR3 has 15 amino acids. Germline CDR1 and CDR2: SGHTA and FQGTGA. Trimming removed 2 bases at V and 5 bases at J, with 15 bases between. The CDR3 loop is CASSLEGARGETQYF. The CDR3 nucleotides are TGTGCCAGCAGCTTAGAAGGGGCGAGGGGGGAGACCCAGTACTTC.

The CDR3 sequence is CSVGEADTQYF. CDR3 DNA sequence: TGCAGCGTTGGTGAGGCAGATACGCAGTATTTT. The chain couples TRBV29-1 to TRBJ2-3; D remains unclear. From germline, CDR1 is SQVTM and CDR2 ANQGSEA. This CDR3 contains 11 residues. V lost 4 bases and J lost 4, with 6 bases in between.

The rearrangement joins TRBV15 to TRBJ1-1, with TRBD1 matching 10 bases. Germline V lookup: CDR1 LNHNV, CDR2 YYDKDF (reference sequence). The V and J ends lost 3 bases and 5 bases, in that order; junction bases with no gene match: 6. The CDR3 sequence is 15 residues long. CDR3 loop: CATSSQTGGATEAFF. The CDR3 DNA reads TGTGCCACCAGCAGTCAGACAGGGGGCGCGACTGAAGCTTTCTTT.

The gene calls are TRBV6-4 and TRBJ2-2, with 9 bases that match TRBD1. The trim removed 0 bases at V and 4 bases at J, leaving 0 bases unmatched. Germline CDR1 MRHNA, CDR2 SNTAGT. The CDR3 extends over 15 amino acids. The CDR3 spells CASSDSTGGTGELFF. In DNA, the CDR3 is TGTGCCAGCAGTGACTCGACAGGGGGCACCGGGGAGCTGTTTTTT.

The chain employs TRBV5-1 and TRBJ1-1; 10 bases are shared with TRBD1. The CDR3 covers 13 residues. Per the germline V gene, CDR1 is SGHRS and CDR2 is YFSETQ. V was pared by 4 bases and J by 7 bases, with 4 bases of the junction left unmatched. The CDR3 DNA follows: TGCGCCAGCAGCCTGACAGGGGGCCGTGAAGCTTTCTTT. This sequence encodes CASSLTGGREAFF.

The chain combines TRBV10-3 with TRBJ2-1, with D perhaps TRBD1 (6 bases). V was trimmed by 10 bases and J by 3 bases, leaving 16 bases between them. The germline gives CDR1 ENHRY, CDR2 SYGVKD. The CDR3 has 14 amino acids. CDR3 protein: CATQHRADYNEQFF. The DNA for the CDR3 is TGTGCCACACAGCACAGGGCAGACTACAATGAGCAGTTCTTC.

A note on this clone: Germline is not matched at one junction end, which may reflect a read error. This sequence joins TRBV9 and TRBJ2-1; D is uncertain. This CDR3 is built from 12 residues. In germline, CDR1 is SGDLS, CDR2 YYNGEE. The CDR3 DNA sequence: TGTGCCAGCAGCCCGCGGCAGCTAACCCCAATCTTC. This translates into CASSPRQLTPIF.

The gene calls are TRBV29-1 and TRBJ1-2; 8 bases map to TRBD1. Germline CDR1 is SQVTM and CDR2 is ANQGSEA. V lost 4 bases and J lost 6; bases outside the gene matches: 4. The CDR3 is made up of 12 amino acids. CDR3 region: CSVGQGSDGYTF. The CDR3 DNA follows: TGCAGCGTTGGACAGGGGAGTGATGGCTACACCTTC.

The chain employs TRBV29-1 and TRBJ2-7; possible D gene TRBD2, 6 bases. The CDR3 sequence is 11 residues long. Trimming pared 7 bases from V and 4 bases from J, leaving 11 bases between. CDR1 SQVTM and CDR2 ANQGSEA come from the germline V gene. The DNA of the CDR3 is TGCAGCGGGGGACTTCTGTACGAGCAGTACTTC. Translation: CSGGLLYEQYF.

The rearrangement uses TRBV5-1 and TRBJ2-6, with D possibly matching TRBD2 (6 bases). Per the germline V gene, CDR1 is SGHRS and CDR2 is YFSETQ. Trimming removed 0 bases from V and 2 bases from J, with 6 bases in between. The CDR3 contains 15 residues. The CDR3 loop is CASSLAGAGANVLTF. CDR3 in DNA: TGCGCCAGCAGCTTGGCGGGGGCTGGGGCCAACGTCCTGACTTTC.